A single sample is the source of the 21 T cell receptor beta chains below, sequenced in a study of CD8 T cells in Susac syndrome. An input of roughly 0.45 to 1 ug of RNA was subjected to reverse transcription using random hexamers. TCRdb reprocessed the immunoSEQ multiplex PCR reads with MiXCR, giving one entry per CDR3 protein. The sample lists 69,000 or so distinct CDR3 sequences; approximately 95% were seen once. Material: CD8+ T cells from PBMCs. These receptors all come from a human donor in good health.

The J gene is TRBJ1-1, the V gene TRBV27; D uncertain. The CDR3 consists of 15 residues. Trimming took off 6 bases at V and 0 bases at J, with 14 bases between the two ends. Germline V gives CDR1 MNHEY, CDR2 SMNVEV (reference sequence). In DNA form, the CDR3 reads TGTGCCAGCAGGATCTCTGAATGGATGAACACTGAAGCTTTCTTT. It is translated as CASRISEWMNTEAFF.

CDR3 coding DNA: TGTGCCAGCAGCGGGGGACAGGGGGCGACTGGAAACACCATATATTTT. Amino acids: CASSGGQGATGNTIYF. V gene TRBV7-9 combines with J gene TRBJ1-3; 12 bases agree with TRBD1. Germline-derived CDR1 and CDR2 are SEHNR and FQNEAQ (reference sequence). The length of the CDR3 is 16 residues. V trimming: 5 bases; J trimming: 2 bases; junction bases outside the gene matches: 4.

The rearrangement uses TRBV13 and TRBJ1-1; D is unresolved. Germline CDR1 is PRHDT and CDR2 is FYEKMQ (reference sequence). The CDR3 spans 12 residues. The V end was cut by 5 bases, the J end by 10 bases, with 14 bases between. CDR3 nucleotide sequence: TGTGCCAGCAGCCCGGGATTTTCAGGAGCTTTCTTT. Its protein product is CASSPGFSGAFF.

The chain links TRBV5-6 to TRBJ2-7, with D perhaps matching TRBD1 or TRBD2 (6 bases each). CDR1 and CDR2 (germline): SGHDT, YYEEEE. Trimming took 4 bases from V and 6 from J, leaving 11 bases between them. The CDR3 is made up of 12 amino acids. The CDR3 nucleotides are TGTGCCAGCAGCCTGGGGGGCCGCGAGCAGTACTTC. Encoded protein: CASSLGGREQYF.

In this sample, this clonotype turned up a few times. The rearrangement joins TRBV7-8 to TRBJ2-7; maybe TRBD1 (6 bases). Germline V gives CDR1 SGHVS, CDR2 FQNEAQ. The CDR3 has 14 amino acids. The germline V and J ends were trimmed by 4 bases and 1 base, with 11 bases remaining between them. The CDR3 here is CASSSSDSSYEQYF. CDR3 coding DNA: TGTGCCAGCAGCTCCTCGGACAGTTCCTACGAGCAGTACTTC.

The chain links TRBV6-5 to TRBJ2-1; D may match TRBD1 or TRBD2 (5 bases each). CDR3 size: 13 residues. CDR1 is MNHEY and CDR2 is SVGAGI in the germline V gene. V lost 2 bases to trimming and J lost 8 bases, with 10 bases between them. CDR3: CASSYGDHDEQFF. CDR3 coding DNA: TGTGCCAGCAGTTACGGGGACCACGATGAGCAGTTCTTC.

This chain links TRBV5-4 with TRBJ2-5; D unclear. Germline V gene lookup returns CDR1 SGHNT and CDR2 YYREEE (reference sequence). Trimming left V 4 bases short and J 3 bases short, with 10 bases between. The CDR3 consists of 13 residues. CDR3 amino acids: CASSPRSKETQYF. The CDR3 bases are TGTGCCAGCAGCCCCCGTAGTAAAGAGACCCAGTACTTC.

This sequence joins TRBV3-1 and TRBJ2-1; D is tentatively TRBD1 or TRBD2 (5 bases each). This CDR3 is 16 amino acids long. V lost 3 bases to trimming and J lost 1 base, with 13 bases between them. Germline CDR1 and CDR2: LGHDT and YNNKEL (reference sequence). CDR3 nucleotides: TGTGCCAGCAGCCACTTTCTCGAGGGGTCCTACAATGAGCAGTTCTTC. This gives the protein CASSHFLEGSYNEQFF.

This rearrangement joins TRBV4-3 to TRBJ2-1, with unresolved D. CDR1 is LGHNA and CDR2 is YSLEER in the germline V gene. The CDR3 length is 13 residues. Trimming stripped 0 bases from V and 5 bases from J, with 5 bases between. The DNA for the CDR3 is TGCGCCAGCAGCCAAGATCGGGACAATGAGCAGTTCTTC. This translates into CASSQDRDNEQFF.

The chain links TRBV28 to TRBJ1-2; D gene uncertain. Deletions cut 7 bases from V and 3 bases from J, with 15 bases between. Germline values: CDR1 MDHEN, CDR2 SYDVKM. The CDR3 is 14 residues long. CDR3 DNA sequence: TGTGCCAGCACCCTTTTACGAACCGACTATGGCTACACCTTC. Translating it yields CASTLLRTDYGYTF.

The rearrangement joins TRBV4-3 to TRBJ1-1; TRBD1 matches 7 bases. CDR3 length: 16 residues. Germline V gene sequence: CDR1 LGHNA, CDR2 YSLEER. The J segment lost 0 bases and the V segment lost 0 bases, leaving 4 bases of the junction unmatched. The CDR3 DNA sequence: TGCGCCAGCAGCCAAGACAGGGGGACCATGAACACTGAAGCTTTCTTT. It codes for CASSQDRGTMNTEAFF.

This chain links TRBV5-1 with TRBJ1-6; D gene unclear. Germline V gives CDR1 SGHRS, CDR2 YFSETQ. CDR3 length: 14 residues. V lost 1 base and J 7 bases, leaving 9 bases between the germline ends. The CDR3 DNA sequence: TGCGCCAGCAGCTTGACAGCGGGGAATTCACCCCTCCACTTT. This sequence encodes CASSLTAGNSPLHF.

CDR3 in amino acids: CASRDGLQETQYF. The CDR3 region has the DNA TGTGCCAGCAGGGACGGTCTTCAAGAGACCCAGTACTTC. The rearrangement uses TRBV12-3 or TRBV12-4 and TRBJ2-5, with unresolved D. The CDR3 extends over 13 amino acids. Trimming cost V 6 bases and J 2 bases, with 10 bases left between them.

V usage is TRBV6-6 and J usage is TRBJ2-3; 7 nucleotides line up with TRBD2. The germline V gene encodes CDR1 MNHNY and CDR2 SVGAGI (reference sequence). Trimming removed 6 bases from V and 2 bases from J; junction bases left unmatched: 8. The CDR3 length is 15 residues. The CDR3 DNA is TGTGCCAGCAGGGAGCTAGCGGCACACACAGATACGCAGTATTTT. As protein: CASRELAAHTDTQYF.

The V call is TRBV13, the J call TRBJ2-1; 10 positions match TRBD2. Germline-derived CDR1 and CDR2 are PRHDT and FYEKMQ (reference sequence). V lost 4 bases and J lost 4; bases outside the gene matches: 7. This CDR3 has 16 residues. The CDR3 nucleotides read TGTGCCAGCAGCTCCTGGACTAGCGGAGATTACAATGAGCAGTTCTTC. This codes for CASSSWTSGDYNEQFF.

The chain links TRBV7-8 to TRBJ2-7; 11 bases are a match to TRBD2. The CDR3 extends over 14 amino acids. V shed 5 bases, J shed 2 bases, and the junction held 2 bases outside the gene matches. Germline V lookup: CDR1 SGHVS, CDR2 FQNEAQ. This chain's CDR3 is CASSRLAGPYEQYV. CDR3 sequence (DNA): TGTGCCAGCAGCCGACTAGCGGGGCCCTACGAGCAGTACGTC.

The genes are TRBV7-6 and TRBJ2-5, with D perhaps matching TRBD2 (6 bases). The germline V gene encodes CDR1 SGHVS and CDR2 FNYEAQ. With 5 bases removed from V and 0 bases from J, the gap between germline ends came to 13 bases. The CDR3 has 15 residues. As DNA, the CDR3 is TGTGCCAGCAGCCCTAGGCTAGCGTACCAAGAGACCCAGTACTTC. Translated, it gives CASSPRLAYQETQYF. Together with reference TRBV7-6 and TRBJ2-5, the CDR3 gives the full variable domain: GAGVSQSPRYKVTKRGQDVALRCDPISGHVSLYWYRQALGQGPEFLTYFNYEAQQDKSGLPNDRFSAERPEGSISTLTIQRTEQRDSAMYRCASSPRLAYQETQYFGPGTRLLVL.

The CDR3 bases are TGTGCCAGTAGATGGACAGGCGACAATGAGCAGTTCTTC. As protein: CASRWTGDNEQFF. The V call is TRBV19, the J call TRBJ2-1, with 7 nucleotides matching TRBD1. Trimming removed 6 bases from V and 5 bases from J; junction bases left unmatched: 4. Germline CDR1 LNHDA, CDR2 SQIVND (reference sequence). The CDR3 loop spans 13 amino acids.

The chain employs TRBV3-1 and TRBJ2-1, with D perhaps matching TRBD1 or TRBD2 (5 bases each). V was trimmed by 6 bases and J by 7 bases, leaving 19 bases between them. The length of the CDR3 is 15 residues. In germline, CDR1 is LGHDT, CDR2 YNNKEL (reference sequence). DNA for the CDR3: TGTGCCAGCAGTCGTAGAGGGGCCGAAAGAAATGAGCAGTTCTTC. It translates to CASSRRGAERNEQFF.

The J gene is TRBJ2-1, the V gene TRBV6-1, with D uncertain. The germline V gene encodes CDR1 MNHNS and CDR2 SASEGT. Trimming took off 6 bases at V and 9 bases at J, with 15 bases between the two ends. CDR3 length equals 13 residues. The CDR3 loop is CASSETPVGEQFF. CDR3 DNA sequence: TGTGCCAGCAGCGAGACGCCGGTTGGTGAGCAGTTCTTC.

The chain links TRBV9 to TRBJ1-1; D call uncertain. Deletions cut 0 bases from V and 2 bases from J, with 14 bases between. Germline CDR1 SGDLS, CDR2 YYNGEE. This CDR3 contains 16 residues. The CDR3 nucleotides are TGTGCCAGCAGCGTAGCTCGGGAACCGCTAAACACTGAAGCTTTCTTT. Translated: CASSVAREPLNTEAFF.